This T cell receptor (beta chain) is drawn from a study of blood T cells in healthy people across ages. Then a second PCR, running roughly 7 to 11 cycles, was carried out with a sample-barcoded 5' primer and a J-beta primer mix. Each CDR3 protein is one row after TCRdb ran MiXCR on the 5' RACE reads. The sample comprises 650,000 to 1,000,000 distinct CDR3 sequences, 35% to 40% of which are singletons, and over 10% rests with the top ten. The V segment lost 5 bases and the J segment 4 bases; nucleotides outside the gene matches: 13. Looked up from germline, CDR1 is MNHEY and CDR2 is SMNVEV (reference sequence). This CDR3 has 17 residues.

The source material was blood. The receptor was isolated from a man aged 18 to 35 in good health. The J gene is TRBJ1-5, the V gene TRBV27; 8 positions match TRBD1. CDR3 nucleotide sequence: TGTGCCAGCAGTCCGTCAGACAGGGGTTTGTGGAATCAGCCCCAGCATTTT. Translating gives CASSPSDRGLWNQPQHF.